This T cell receptor (beta chain) came from a study of cytomegalovirus exposure and HLA in healthy donors. General study points: Presence/absence analyses treated sequencing depth as roughly uniform across donors.

Germline assignment: CDR1 MNHNY and CDR2 SVGAGI (reference sequence). The CDR3 is made up of 15 amino acids. V was clipped by 7 bases and J by 0 bases; unmatched bases: 7. The table lists this clone with a few counts. What it binds is unknown. Both 60 Vbeta primers and 13 Jbeta primers went into the PCR. Some clones are missing from TCRdb's copy, which holds only in-frame ones; the method was immunoSEQ multiplex PCR. The data hold about 130,000 clones, with 55% to 75% observed a single time. Input material: PBMCs. V usage is TRBV6-6 and J usage is TRBJ1-1; 8 nucleotides agree with TRBD1. The clonotype comes from a man aged 25 to 40 in good health and CMV-seronegative. The DNA of the CDR3 is TGTGCCAGCACCCGGACAGGGCCTATGAACACTGAAGCTTTCTTT. It translates to CASTRTGPMNTEAFF.